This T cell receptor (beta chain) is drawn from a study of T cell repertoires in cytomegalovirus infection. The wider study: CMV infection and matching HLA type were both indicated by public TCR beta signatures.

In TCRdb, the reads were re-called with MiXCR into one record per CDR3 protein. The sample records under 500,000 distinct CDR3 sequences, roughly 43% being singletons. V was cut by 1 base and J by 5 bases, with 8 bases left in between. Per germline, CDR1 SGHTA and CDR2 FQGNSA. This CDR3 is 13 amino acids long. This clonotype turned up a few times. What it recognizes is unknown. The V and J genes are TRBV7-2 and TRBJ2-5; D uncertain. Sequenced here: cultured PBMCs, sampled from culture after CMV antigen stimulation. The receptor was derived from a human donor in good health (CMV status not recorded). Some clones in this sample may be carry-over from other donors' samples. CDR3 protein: CASSLDVRETQYF. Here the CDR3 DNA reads TGTGCCAGCAGCTTAGATGTTCGGGAGACCCAGTACTTC.